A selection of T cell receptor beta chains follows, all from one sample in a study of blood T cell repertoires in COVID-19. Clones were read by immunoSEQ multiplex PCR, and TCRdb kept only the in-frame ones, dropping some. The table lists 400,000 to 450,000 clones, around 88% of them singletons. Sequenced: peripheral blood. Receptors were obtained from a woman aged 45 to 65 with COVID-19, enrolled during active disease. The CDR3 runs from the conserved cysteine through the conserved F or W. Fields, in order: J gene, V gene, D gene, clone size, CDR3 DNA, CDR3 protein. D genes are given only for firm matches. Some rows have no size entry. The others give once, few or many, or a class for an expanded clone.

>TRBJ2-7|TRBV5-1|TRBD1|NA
TGCGCCAGCAGCTTGGGGACAGGGGCAGACGAGCAGTACTTC
CASSLGTGADEQYF
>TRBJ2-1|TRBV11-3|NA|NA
TGTGCCAGCAGCTTCGGGAGAGAGGGGTCCTACAATGAGCAGTTCTTC
CASSFGREGSYNEQFF
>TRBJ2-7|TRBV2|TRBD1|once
TGTGCCAGCAGTGAAGTAGGGGGACAGGGTATGAACGAGCAGTACTTC
CASSEVGGQGMNEQYF
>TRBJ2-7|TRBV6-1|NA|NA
TGTGCCAGCAGTGCACTGCCGGGACTTGTACCCATTAACGAGCAGTACTTC
CASSALPGLVPINEQYF
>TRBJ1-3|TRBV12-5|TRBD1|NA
TGTGCTAGTGGTTTGGTGGAGGGGGCGGTGGGAAACACCATATATTTT
CASGLVEGAVGNTIYF
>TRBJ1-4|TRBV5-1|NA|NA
TGCGCCAGCAGCTCGCAGGGTGATCGAACTAATGAAAAACTGTTTTTT
CASSSQGDRTNEKLFF
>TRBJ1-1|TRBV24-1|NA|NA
TGTGCCACCAGTGCCCAAGGGCAGATCGGGAAAGCTTTCTTT
CATSAQGQIGKAFF
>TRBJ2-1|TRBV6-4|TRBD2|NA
TGTGCCAGCAGTGACTCGATGGGACTAGCGGGGGGGCCGCTCTACAATGAGCAGTTCTTC
CASSDSMGLAGGPLYNEQFF
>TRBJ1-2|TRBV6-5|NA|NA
TGTGCCAGCAGGGCCTCAGGGACTAACTATGGCTACACCTTC
CASRASGTNYGYTF
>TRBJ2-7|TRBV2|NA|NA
TGTGCCAGCAGTGAATACGGCGGCTCCTACGAGCAGTACTTC
CASSEYGGSYEQYF
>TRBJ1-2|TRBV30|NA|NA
TGTGCCTGGAAGGCGGAAGTGCTGTATGGCTACACCTTC
CAWKAEVLYGYTF
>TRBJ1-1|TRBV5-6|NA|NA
TGTGCCAGCCGCGTATTGGGCTCCATGAACACTGAAGCTTTCTTT
CASRVLGSMNTEAFF
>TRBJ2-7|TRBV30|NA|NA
TGTGCCTGGAGTGCCAGGGGAAGTAACTACGAGCAGTACTTC
CAWSARGSNYEQYF
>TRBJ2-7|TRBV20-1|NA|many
TGCAGTGTTGGCGGGTCATACGAGCAGTACTTC
CSVGGSYEQYF
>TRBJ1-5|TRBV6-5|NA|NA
TGTGCCAGCAGGCTGACAGGTGATCAGCCCCAGCATTTT
CASRLTGDQPQHF
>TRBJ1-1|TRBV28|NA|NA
TGTGCCAGCCAACTAAGGGGGACTGAAGCTTTCTTT
CASQLRGTEAFF
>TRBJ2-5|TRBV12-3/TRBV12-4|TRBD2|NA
TGTGCCAGCAGTTTCCCGGGGGGAGAGACCCAGTACTTC
CASSFPGGETQYF
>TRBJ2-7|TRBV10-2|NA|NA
TGCGCCAGCATCGGGGACTCCTACGAGCAGTACTTC
CASIGDSYEQYF
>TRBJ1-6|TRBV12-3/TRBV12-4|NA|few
TGTGCCAGCAGTTTAGCTAGAAATTCACCCCTCCACTTT
CASSLARNSPLHF
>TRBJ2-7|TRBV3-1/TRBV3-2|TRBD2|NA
TGTGCCAGCAGCCAAGGGGCGGGGGACCCCTACGAGCAGTACTTC
CASSQGAGDPYEQYF
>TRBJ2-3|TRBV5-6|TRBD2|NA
TGTGCCAGCAGCTTGGGGGGACTAGCTACAGATACGCAGTATTTT
CASSLGGLATDTQYF
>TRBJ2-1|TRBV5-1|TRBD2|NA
TGCGCCAGCAGATCCGGCGGGGGGGCCGACAATGAGCAGTTCTTC
CASRSGGGADNEQFF
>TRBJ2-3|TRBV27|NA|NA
TGTGCCAGCAGTTTAAGGAGAGGCACAGATACGCAGTATTTT
CASSLRRGTDTQYF
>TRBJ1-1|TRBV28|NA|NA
TGTGCCAGCAGTCCCGGAGGAGGGGCGAACACTGAAGCTTTCTTT
CASSPGGGANTEAFF
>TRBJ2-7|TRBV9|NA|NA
TGTGCCAGCAGCGTGATGCAGGGGCCCTACTACGAGCAGTACTTC
CASSVMQGPYYEQYF
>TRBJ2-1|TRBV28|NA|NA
TGTGCCAGCAGTTTATGGGGGGGGGCTCAGTTGGAGCAGTTCTTC
CASSLWGGAQLEQFF
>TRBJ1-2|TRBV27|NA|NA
TGTGCCAGCAGTTCCGGGGGGATATTCGATGGCTACACCTTC
CASSSGGIFDGYTF
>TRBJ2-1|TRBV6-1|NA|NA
TGTGCCAGCAGTGAGGCAGGGGGGACGGAGCAGTTCTTC
CASSEAGGTEQFF
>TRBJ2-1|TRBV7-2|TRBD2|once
TGTGCCAGCAGCTTAGCGGTAGCGGGGGGGCAGAATGAGCAGTTCTTC
CASSLAVAGGQNEQFF
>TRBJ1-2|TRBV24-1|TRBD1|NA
TGTGCCACCAGTCCGGGACAGGGTTCACGGGGCTACACCTTC
CATSPGQGSRGYTF
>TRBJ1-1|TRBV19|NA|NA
TGTGCCAGTAGTATGTACGGCGGGGGGCCGTCCGAAGCTTTCTTT
CASSMYGGGPSEAFF
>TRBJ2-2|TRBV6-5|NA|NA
TGTGCCAGCGGTTCGGGACTCAACACCGGGGAGCTGTTTTTT
CASGSGLNTGELFF
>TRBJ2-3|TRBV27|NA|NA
TGTGCCAGCAGTTCCAGGGGTGATACGCAGTATTTT
CASSSRGDTQYF
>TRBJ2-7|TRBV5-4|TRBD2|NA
TGTGCCAGCGCGGGCGGGAGGGAGAGCTCCTACGAGCAGTACTTC
CASAGGRESSYEQYF
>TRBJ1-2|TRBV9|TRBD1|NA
TGTGCCAGCAGCGTCTCAGGGGGCTATTTGTACTATGGCTACACCTTC
CASSVSGGYLYYGYTF
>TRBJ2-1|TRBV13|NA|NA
TGTGCCAGCAGCGTCCGGGACTTATACAATGAGCAGTTCTTC
CASSVRDLYNEQFF
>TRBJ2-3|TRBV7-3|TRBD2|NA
TGTGCCAGCAGCCGACTAGCCGGCACAGATACGCAGTATTTT
CASSRLAGTDTQYF
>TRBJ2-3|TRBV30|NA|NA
TGTGCCTGGGGGGGGCCATTATCAGATACGCAGTATTTT
CAWGGPLSDTQYF
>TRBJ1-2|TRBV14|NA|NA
TGTGCCAGCAGCCAACGCGGGATCATCGGGGGCTACACCTTC
CASSQRGIIGGYTF
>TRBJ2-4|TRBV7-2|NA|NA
TGTGCCAGTAGACAGCTAGCCAAAAACATTCAGTACTTC
CASRQLAKNIQYF
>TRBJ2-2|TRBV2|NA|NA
TGTGCCAGCAGTGGGTCTATTACCGGGGAGCTGTTTTTT
CASSGSITGELFF
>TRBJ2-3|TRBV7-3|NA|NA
TGTGCCAGCAGCTTAGACACCTTAAGAGATACGCAGTATTTT
CASSLDTLRDTQYF
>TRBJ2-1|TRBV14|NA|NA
TGTGCCAGCAGCCAAGAAGTCGGGGTGACGGCCTACAATGAGCAGTTCTTC
CASSQEVGVTAYNEQFF
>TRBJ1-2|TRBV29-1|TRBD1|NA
TGCAGCACCAGACAGGGCTACTATGGCTACACCTTC
CSTRQGYYGYTF
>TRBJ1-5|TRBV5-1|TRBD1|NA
TGCGCCAGCAGCCCGGGACAGGGCTACCAGCCCCAGCATTTT
CASSPGQGYQPQHF
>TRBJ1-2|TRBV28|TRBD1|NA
TGTGCCAGCTCCCCCACAGGGGGTTATGGCTACACCTTC
CASSPTGGYGYTF
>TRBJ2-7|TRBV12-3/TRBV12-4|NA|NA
TGTGCCAGCAGTTTACCGTACTACGAGCAGTACTTC
CASSLPYYEQYF
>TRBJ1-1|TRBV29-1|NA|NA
TGCAGCGTTCCCACAGGATATGGGACTGAAGCTTTCTTT
CSVPTGYGTEAFF
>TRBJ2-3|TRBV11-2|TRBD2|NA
TGTGCCAGCAGCCCCGGACCGGGGGGAGATACGCAGTATTTT
CASSPGPGGDTQYF
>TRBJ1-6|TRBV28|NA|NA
TGTGCCAGCAGTTCAACATTACCCCTCCACTTT
CASSSTLPLHF
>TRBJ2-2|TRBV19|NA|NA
TGTGCCAGTAGTATCCCCCTAGGGGAGCTGTTTTTT
CASSIPLGELFF
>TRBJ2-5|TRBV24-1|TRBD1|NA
TGTGCCACCAGTGATTTGGACAGGGTAATGCAGACCCAGTACTTC
CATSDLDRVMQTQYF
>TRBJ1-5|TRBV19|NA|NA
TGTGCCAGTTCGACAGGAATCATTCAGCCCCAGCATTTT
CASSTGIIQPQHF
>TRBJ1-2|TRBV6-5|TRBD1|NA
TGTGCCAGCAGCCGAGGACAGGGGGACTATGGCTACACCTTC
CASSRGQGDYGYTF